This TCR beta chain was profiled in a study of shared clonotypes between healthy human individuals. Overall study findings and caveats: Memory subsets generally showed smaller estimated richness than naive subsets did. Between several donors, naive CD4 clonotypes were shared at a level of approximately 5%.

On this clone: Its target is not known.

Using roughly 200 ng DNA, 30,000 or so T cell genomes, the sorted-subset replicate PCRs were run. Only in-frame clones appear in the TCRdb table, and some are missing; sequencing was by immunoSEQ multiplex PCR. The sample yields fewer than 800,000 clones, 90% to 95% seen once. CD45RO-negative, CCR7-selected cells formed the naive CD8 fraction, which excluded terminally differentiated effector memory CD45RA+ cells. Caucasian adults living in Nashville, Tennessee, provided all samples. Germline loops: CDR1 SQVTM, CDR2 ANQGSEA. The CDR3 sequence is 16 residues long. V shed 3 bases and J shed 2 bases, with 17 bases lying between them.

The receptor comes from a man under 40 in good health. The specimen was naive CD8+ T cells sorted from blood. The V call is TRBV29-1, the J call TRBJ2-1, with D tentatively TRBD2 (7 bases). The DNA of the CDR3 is TGCAGCGTTGAGGGGGGGCTCTTCATAACCTACAATGAGCAGTTCTTC. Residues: CSVEGGLFITYNEQFF.